The next 17 T cell receptor beta chains were all read from a single sample in a study of blood T cell repertoires in COVID-19. Method: immunoSEQ multiplex PCR; TCRdb's copy keeps in-frame clones and lacks some. The sample holds 200,000 or so clones, approximately 83% seen once. Sequencing used PBMCs or T cells enriched from blood (not recorded which). These receptors were taken from a man aged 35-49 years who had recovered from COVID-19.

The chain is built from TRBV28 and TRBJ1-2; 7 nucleotides match TRBD1. V shed 4 bases and J 4 bases; nucleotides not matched to a gene: 3. Germline loops: CDR1 MDHEN, CDR2 SYDVKM. The CDR3 is 13 amino acids. The CDR3 nucleotides are TGTGCCAGCAGTTGGGGACAGAGCTATGGCTACACCTTC. Residues: CASSWGQSYGYTF.

This chain links TRBV7-8 with TRBJ2-4, with TRBD1 identical over 8 bases. Germline CDR1 SGHVS, CDR2 FQNEAQ. The ends lost 8 bases at V and 10 bases at J; junction bases unmatched: 10. The CDR3 has 13 amino acids. The CDR3 reads CASSSPGGQIQYF. In DNA form, the CDR3 reads TGTGCCAGCTCAAGCCCAGGGGGCCAAATTCAGTACTTC.

The chain carries TRBV7-3 and TRBJ1-6; TRBD1 might be the D (6 bases). V lost 5 bases to trimming and J lost 10 bases, with 15 bases between them. Germline V lookup: CDR1 SGHTA, CDR2 FQGTGA. The CDR3 contains 14 residues. The CDR3 loop reads CASSALGGDSPLHF. The CDR3 DNA reads TGTGCCAGCAGCGCGTTAGGGGGGGACTCACCCCTCCACTTT.

This clone showed up just a few times. The chain combines TRBV18 with TRBJ1-1, with 7 positions matching TRBD1. The CDR3 length is 14 residues. Per the germline V gene, CDR1 is KGHSH and CDR2 is LQKENI. The junction had 7 bases not matched to a gene; V was cut back by 5 bases and J by 4 bases. DNA of the CDR3: TGTGCCAGCTCAGGGGGACAGAGGGGCACTGAAGCTTTCTTT. This encodes CASSGGQRGTEAFF.

This sequence joins TRBV29-1 and TRBJ1-1; tentatively, D is TRBD1 (5 bases). Germline assignment: CDR1 SQVTM and CDR2 ANQGSEA. V was shortened by 6 bases and J by 6 bases, with 20 bases between the two germline ends. The CDR3 consists of 14 residues. The CDR3 DNA sequence: TGCAGCGTCGATGGGGGGTCCTCCGTCGCTGAAGCTTTCTTT. Translated: CSVDGGSSVAEAFF.

This clone was seen more than once but under ten times. V usage is TRBV4-1 and J usage is TRBJ1-2; maybe TRBD1 (6 bases). This CDR3 contains 16 residues. Germline V gene lookup returns CDR1 MGHRA and CDR2 YSYEKL. V lost 0 bases and J 7 bases, leaving 18 bases between the germline ends. This chain's CDR3 is CASSQDGGASSRGYTF. CDR3 nucleotides: TGCGCCAGCAGCCAAGATGGGGGGGCGTCCAGTCGTGGCTACACCTTC.

The V call is TRBV6-2 or TRBV6-3, the J call TRBJ1-5; no clear D. The CDR3 runs 13 residues. V gave up 2 bases and J gave up 4 bases, with 6 bases separating them. Germline-derived CDR1 and CDR2 are MNHEY and SVGEGT. Here the CDR3 DNA reads TGTGCCAGCAGTTACGGAGAAAATCAGCCCCAGCATTTT. Its protein product is CASSYGENQPQHF.

This chain links TRBV4-2 with TRBJ2-5; perhaps TRBD2 as D (5 bases). Germline-derived CDR1 and CDR2 are LGHNA and YNFKEQ. The ends were cut back, 0 bases at V and 4 bases at J, with 15 bases in the middle. The CDR3 extends over 16 amino acids. CDR3 region: CASSQELVTEAETQYF. CDR3 in DNA: TGTGCCAGCAGCCAAGAATTAGTTACGGAGGCAGAGACCCAGTACTTC.

V gene TRBV6-5 combines with J gene TRBJ2-5; TRBD2 agrees at 9 bases. The CDR3 is made up of 16 amino acids. Germline values: CDR1 MNHEY, CDR2 SVGAGI. J lost 3 bases, V lost 2 bases, and 7 bases had no gene match. CDR3 protein: CASSYRPGTSKETQYF. CDR3 coding DNA: TGTGCCAGCAGTTACCGACCCGGGACTAGCAAAGAGACCCAGTACTTC.

The chain joins TRBV12-2 to TRBJ1-5; the D call of TRBD1 is as the table states it, not checked on the DNA. TRBV12-2 is marked as a pseudogene. This CDR3 spans 17 amino acids. The CDR3 here is CASRPTRGYHSNQPQHF. The CDR3 DNA reads TGTGCAAGTCGCCCCACCAGGGGTTACCATAGCAATCAGCCCCAGCATTTT.

The rearrangement joins TRBV5-1 to TRBJ1-2; 8 nucleotides line up with TRBD1. The CDR3 runs 13 residues. Germline V lookup: CDR1 SGHRS, CDR2 YFSETQ. The trim removed 4 bases at V and 6 bases at J, leaving 5 bases unmatched. The CDR3 DNA sequence: TGCGCCAGCAGCCCTCGACAGGGGCATGGCTACACCTTC. It encodes CASSPRQGHGYTF.

The chain joins TRBV6-4 to TRBJ2-3; TRBD2 matches 14 bases. After removal of 0 bases from V and 6 bases from J, the junction contained 2 bases not matched to a gene. The CDR3 is made up of 16 amino acids. Germline values: CDR1 MRHNA, CDR2 SNTAGT. For the CDR3, the DNA is TGTGCCAGCAGTGACTCGACTAGCGGGGGGGTGGATACGCAGTATTTT. Translated: CASSDSTSGGVDTQYF.

J is TRBJ2-3 and V is TRBV5-1, with a possible D match to TRBD2 (7 bases). CDR3 length equals 17 residues. The V end was cut by 1 base, the J end by 2 bases, with 17 bases between. CDR1 is SGHRS, CDR2 YFSETQ, per germline. In DNA form, the CDR3 reads TGCGCCAGCAGCTTGAGGTCCCGGGGGGCCGCCACAGATACGCAGTATTTT. Translating it yields CASSLRSRGAATDTQYF. Looking up the rest from reference TRBV5-1 and TRBJ2-3 gives the full variable domain: KAGVTQTPRYLIKTRGQQVTLSCSPISGHRSVSWYQQTPGQGLQFLFEYFSETQRNKGNFPGRFSGRQFSNSRSEMNVSTLELGDSALYLCASSLRSRGAATDTQYFGPGTRLTVL.

This chain connects TRBV11-2 to TRBJ1-1; a weak D match, TRBD1 (6 bases). CDR1 and CDR2 from the germline V gene are SGHAT and FQNNGV. V lost 2 bases and J 3 bases, leaving 7 bases between the germline ends. The length of the CDR3 is 13 residues. The CDR3 reads CASSLQGYTEAFF. The CDR3 DNA is TGTGCCAGCAGCTTACAGGGGTACACTGAAGCTTTCTTT.

The chain uses TRBV18 and TRBJ1-2, with 7 bases aligning to TRBD1. CDR3 size: 16 residues. J lost 7 bases, V lost 3 bases, and 14 bases had no gene match. The germline V gene encodes CDR1 KGHSH and CDR2 LQKENI. The CDR3 nucleotides read TGTGCCAGCTCACCTCTCCTGGAACAGGGGAACGGTGGCTACACCTTC. This encodes CASSPLLEQGNGGYTF.

This clone was observed a handful of times. The chain links TRBV7-3 to TRBJ1-2; D is uncertain. CDR3 length equals 13 residues. Germline lookup yields CDR1 SGHTA and CDR2 FQGTGA. The ends were cut back, 4 bases at V and 4 bases at J, with 10 bases in the middle. The DNA of the CDR3 is TGTGCCAGCAGCTGGAATGCGGTCTATGGCTACACCTTC. It translates to CASSWNAVYGYTF.

The table lists this clone with a few counts. The sample carries other DNA sequences with the same CDR3. The gene calls are TRBV7-3 and TRBJ1-1; no clear D. The germline V gene encodes CDR1 SGHTA and CDR2 FQGTGA. This CDR3 region has 13 residues. V was trimmed by 2 bases and J by 1 base, leaving 5 bases between them. CDR3 sequence reads: CASSLEGNTEAFF. In DNA, the CDR3 is TGTGCCAGCAGCTTAGAGGGGAACACTGAAGCTTTCTTT.